The 14 T cell receptor beta chains listed next were all sequenced from one sample in a study of CD8 T cells in Susac syndrome. Random hexamers served to reverse transcribe about 0.5 to 1 ug RNA. Using its own MiXCR run on the immunoSEQ multiplex PCR reads, TCRdb lists one record per CDR3 protein. The sample has hundreds of thousands of distinct CDR3 sequences; less than 96% are singletons. Sequenced: CD4+ T cells from PBMCs. The receptors originated from a human donor with Susac syndrome.

The chain combines TRBV18 with TRBJ1-3; unclear D gene. This CDR3 is built from 14 residues. The V and J ends lost 2 bases and 0 bases respectively, with 5 bases between them. In germline, CDR1 is KGHSH, CDR2 LQKENI. CDR3 sequence (DNA): TGTGCCAGCTCACCAGAGATCTCTGGAAACACCATATATTTT. It is translated as CASSPEISGNTIYF.

This clonotype was detected once. The V gene is TRBV6-2 or TRBV6-3, the J gene TRBJ2-3, with D perhaps TRBD1 or TRBD2 (5 bases each). The ends were cut back, 5 bases at V and 3 bases at J, with 24 bases in the middle. This CDR3 is 18 amino acids long. CDR1 is MNHEY, CDR2 SVGEGT, per germline. CDR3 protein: CASSRQGNSVAKTDTQYF. The CDR3 coding sequence is TGTGCCAGCAGTCGCCAGGGAAATTCGGTAGCGAAAACAGATACGCAGTATTTT.

The chain is built from TRBV9 and TRBJ1-2; 9 bases are shared with TRBD1. The CDR3 consists of 16 residues. Germline CDR1 is SGDLS and CDR2 is YYNGEE. Trimming removed 2 bases from V and 0 bases from J; junction bases left unmatched: 5. CDR3 amino acids: CASSVGGQGTNYGYTF. The CDR3 nucleotides are TGTGCCAGCAGCGTGGGGGGACAGGGTACTAACTATGGCTACACCTTC.

This chain uses TRBV20-1 with TRBJ2-5, with 10 bases aligning to TRBD2. CDR3 size: 15 residues. Trimming at V came to 5 bases and at J to 2 bases, leaving 8 bases not matched to a gene. Germline values: CDR1 DFQATT, CDR2 SNEGSKA (reference sequence). This CDR3 reads CSAVLAGGPQETQYF. The CDR3 bases are TGCAGTGCTGTTTTAGCGGGAGGCCCTCAAGAGACCCAGTACTTC.

The chain is built from TRBV11-2 and TRBJ2-1, with D perhaps TRBD2 (5 bases). V was cut by 6 bases and J by 7 bases, with 22 bases left in between. Germline assignment: CDR1 SGHAT and CDR2 FQNNGV. The length of the CDR3 is 16 residues. For the CDR3, the DNA is TGTGCCAGCAGACGGACGGTCGGGGTGTACCCTAATGAGCAGTTCTTC. Protein product: CASRRTVGVYPNEQFF.

With respect to this clonotype: The junction and the germline gene differ at one end; a read error may be behind it. The rearrangement joins TRBV7-8 to TRBJ2-7, with 8 bases identical to TRBD1. There are 16 residues in the CDR3. Germline CDR1 is SGHVS and CDR2 is FQNEAQ. The CDR3 DNA reads TGTGCCAGCAGCCCGGTCGCAGGGGGCGCATCTTACGGGCAGTACTTC. It is translated as CASSPVAGGASYGQYF.

V is TRBV15 and J is TRBJ2-1; 11 bases align to TRBD2. Germline lookup yields CDR1 LNHNV and CDR2 YYDKDF (reference sequence). The CDR3 is made up of 15 amino acids. V was clipped by 5 bases and J by 2 bases; unmatched bases: 2. CDR3: CATSGSGRAYNEQFF. DNA of the CDR3: TGTGCCACCAGCGGTAGCGGGAGGGCCTACAATGAGCAGTTCTTC.

The chain combines TRBV2 with TRBJ2-1; D might be TRBD1 or TRBD2, each matching 5 bases. CDR3 length: 14 residues. Germline CDR1 SNHLY, CDR2 FYNNEI. Trimming pared 1 base from V and 12 bases from J, leaving 16 bases between. CDR3 sequence: CASSEGQARGVQFF. The DNA of the CDR3 is TGTGCCAGCAGTGAAGGGCAGGCGCGAGGGGTGCAGTTCTTC.

The chain links TRBV29-1 to TRBJ1-2; a possible D gene is TRBD1 (6 bases). Germline assignment: CDR1 SQVTM and CDR2 ANQGSEA. V shed 6 bases and J shed 3 bases, with 17 bases lying between them. The CDR3 loop spans 14 amino acids. CDR3 sequence: CSVGEVGGHYGYTF. The CDR3, as DNA: TGCAGCGTGGGGGAAGTCGGGGGCCACTATGGCTACACCTTC.

The chain has TRBV11-3 and TRBJ1-2; D possibly corresponds to TRBD1 (5 bases). This CDR3 is 13 amino acids long. Germline values: CDR1 SGHNT, CDR2 YENEEA. The V end was cut by 5 bases, the J end by 5 bases, with 12 bases between. This chain's CDR3 is CASSKTTVYGYTF. DNA of the CDR3: TGTGCCAGCAGCAAAACGACAGTTTATGGCTACACCTTC.

V gene TRBV4-1 combines with J gene TRBJ2-7; the match to TRBD1 covers 10 bases. The V gene's germline CDR1 is MGHRA and CDR2 YSYEKL. The CDR3 is 15 residues long. Trimming cost V 1 base and J 3 bases; bases outside gene matches: 3. The CDR3 DNA is TGCGCCAGCAGCCAAGGCCGGGACAGGGGCTACGAGCAGTACTTC. It encodes CASSQGRDRGYEQYF.

This clonotype has a single count. The chain carries TRBV25-1 and TRBJ1-1, with D possibly TRBD1 on 5 matching bases. The CDR3 sequence is 12 residues long. Per germline, CDR1 MGHDK and CDR2 SYGVNS. Trimming left V 3 bases short and J 10 bases short, with 12 bases between. As DNA, the CDR3 is TGTGCCAGCAGTGATTGGGGCGGGTTAGCTTTCTTT. The encoded protein is CASSDWGGLAFF.

The chain joins TRBV12-3 or TRBV12-4 to TRBJ2-2; TRBD1 aligns across 7 bases. Losses at the gene ends were 1 base for V and 6 bases for J; bases not matched to a gene: 2. There are 14 residues in the CDR3. The CDR3, as DNA: TGTGCCAGCAGTTTAGGGCAGGGGGCCGGGGAGCTGTTTTTT. Translation gives CASSLGQGAGELFF.

The chain couples TRBV4-2 to TRBJ1-4; unclear D gene. This CDR3 contains 15 residues. Trimming shortened V by 2 bases and J by 1 base, and 8 bases separated the two germline ends. From germline, CDR1 is LGHNA and CDR2 YNFKEQ. CDR3 loop: CASSQFSGTNEKLFF. CDR3 sequence (DNA): TGTGCCAGCAGCCAATTCTCAGGAACTAATGAAAAACTGTTTTTT.